Listed here are 11 T cell receptor beta chains from one sample, sequenced in a study of tissue T cells after allogeneic stem cell transplantation. This table comes from immunoSEQ multiplex PCR, and its TCRdb copy is limited to in-frame clones, with some not included. The sample holds approximately 7,100 clones, around 33% seen once. Time point defined: mouse harvest day 14 after allogeneic transplant. The graft held 10^6 splenic CD5+ T cells and 10^7 T-cell-depleted bone marrow cells. Sequencing was done on a sample of skin. Receptors originate from a female BALB/c mouse given C57BL/6 T cells with graft-versus-host disease after an allogeneic hematopoietic cell transplant.

The table lists this clone with a count of one. Genes and germline come from the mouse. The read terminates 1 residue before the CDR3 end, so the remaining end is supplied by the germline J gene. The chain carries TRBV3 and TRBJ2-1; 8 bases match TRBD2. Looked up from germline, CDR1 is SNHLY and CDR2 is FYNGKV (reference sequence). CDR3 length equals 16 residues. J was trimmed by 0 bases and V by 4 bases; bases with no gene match: 5. Here the CDR3 reads CASSSRLGSNYAEQFF. The sequenced CDR3 bases are TGTGCCAGCAGCTCACGACTGGGGTCTAACTATGCTGAGCAGTTC.

Note on this clone: Any gene name here is a mouse gene name. The DNA ends 1 residue before the CDR3 does, and the rest of the CDR3 is filled in from the germline J gene. This rearrangement joins TRBV2 to TRBJ2-2, with D tentatively TRBD2 (5 bases). V shed 2 bases and J shed 0 bases, with 7 bases lying between them. This CDR3 region has 15 residues. Germline loops: CDR1 LGHNA, CDR2 YSYQKL. CDR3 in amino acids: CASSQTGANTGQLYF. The sequenced CDR3 bases are TGTGCCAGCAGCCAAACTGGAGCAAACACCGGGCAGCTCTAC.

Worth noting for this clone: Each gene name is a mouse one. The observed sequence ends 1 residue before the CDR3 terminus, with the missing tail filled in from the germline J gene. The chain has TRBV16 and TRBJ1-4; D may be TRBD1 (5 bases). This CDR3 is built from 13 residues. Germline lookup yields CDR1 SGHSA and CDR2 FRNQAP. V was cut by 2 bases and J by 7 bases, with 8 bases left in between. The covered CDR3 bases are TGTGCAAGCAGCTTACAGGGCGGCGAAAGATTATTT. This gives the protein CASSLQGGERLF. The whole CDR3 protein reads CASSLQGGERLFF.

In this sample, this clone turned up a few times. Germline and genes here are mouse. Read sequence stops 1 residue before the CDR3 end, and the germline J gene provides the missing end. The chain employs TRBV26 and TRBJ2-1; the D is unclear. The CDR3 spans 12 residues. CDR1 and CDR2 from the germline V gene are KGHPV and FQNQEV (reference sequence). The V end lost 6 bases, the J end lost 4 bases, and 7 bases lay between the germline ends. CDR3 region: CASSYEYAEQFF. Partial CDR3 DNA: TGTGCCAGCAGCTATGAATATGCTGAGCAGTTC.

The table lists this clone with a few counts. Gene names are mouse gene names. Read data end 1 residue before the CDR3 end; the end is taken from the germline J gene. This chain links TRBV26 with TRBJ2-7, with TRBD1 as a possible D gene (5 bases). Per germline, CDR1 KGHPV and CDR2 FQNQEV (reference sequence). V lost 7 bases, J lost 1 base, and 8 bases lay in between. CDR3 length: 12 residues. The CDR3 bases that were read are TGTGCCAGCACCCAGGGTTCCTATGAACAGTAC. Residues: CASTQGSYEQY. The CDR3, in full, reads CASTQGSYEQYF.

As for this clone: Mouse gene names and germline throughout. The read is 1 residue too short to cover the CDR3 end, so that end is filled in from the germline J gene. This chain links TRBV15 with TRBJ2-4, with D perhaps matching TRBD1 or TRBD2 (5 bases each). V gave up 6 bases and J gave up 2 bases, with 9 bases separating them. The CDR3 spans 13 residues. Germline values: CDR1 SGHND, CDR2 FRSKSL. The CDR3 DNA, read in part, is TGTGCCAGCAGGACCGGGACTCAAAACACCTTGTAC. This translates into CASRTGTQNTLY. The whole CDR3 region reads CASRTGTQNTLYF.

In the case of this clone: Gene names refer to mouse genes. The read ends 1 residue shy of where the CDR3 ends; the end is completed using the germline J gene. The chain uses TRBV26 and TRBJ1-6; D gene uncertain. TRBJ1-6 is sorted into the ORF group, with uncertain function. CDR3 size: 14 residues. Looked up from germline, CDR1 is KGHPV and CDR2 is FQNQEV (reference sequence). Trimming took off 0 bases at V and 7 bases at J, with 7 bases between the two ends. CDR3 bases read: TGTGCCAGCAGTCTGTCGTCTTCCAATTCGCCCCTCTAC. This translates into CASSLSSSNSPLY. The full CDR3 protein reads CASSLSSSNSPLYF.

This clone showed up just once. These gene names are mouse names. The read terminates 1 residue before the CDR3 end, so the remaining end is supplied by the germline J gene. The genes are TRBV1 and TRBJ2-3; D is ambiguous. This CDR3 region has 10 residues. Germline loops: CDR1 NSQYPW, CDR2 LRSPGD (reference sequence). Deletions cut 0 bases from V and 8 bases from J, with 0 bases between. The covered CDR3 bases are TGCACCTGCAGTGCAGAAACGCTGTAT. Encoded protein: CTCSAETLY. From start to end, the CDR3 is CTCSAETLYF. Looking up the rest from reference TRBV1 and TRBJ2-3 gives the full variable domain: VTLLEQNPRWRLVPRGQAVNLRCILKNSQYPWMSWYQQDLQKQLQWLFTLRSPGDKEVKSLPGADYLATRVTDTELRLQVANMSQGRTLYCTCSAETLYFGSGTRLTVL.

The sample holds one count of this clone. Mouse germline and gene names are used. Coverage ceases 1 residue before the CDR3 finishes, and the germline J gene fills in the end. This chain connects TRBV26 to TRBJ2-3, with 10 bases matching TRBD2. After removal of 6 bases from V and 0 bases from J, the junction contained 3 bases not matched to a gene. The CDR3 contains 15 residues. From germline, CDR1 is KGHPV and CDR2 FQNQEV (reference sequence). CDR3 DNA (partial): TGTGCCAGCAGGGGGGACTGGGGTAGTGCAGAAACGCTGTAT. Translating it yields CASRGDWGSAETLY. The complete CDR3 reads CASRGDWGSAETLYF.

This clone turned up a few times. Mouse germline and gene names are used. The CDR3 extends 1 residue past the end of the read, so its final part is completed from the germline J gene. Other DNA sequences of this sample code for an identical CDR3. The chain employs TRBV5 and TRBJ2-2, with 8 bases identical to TRBD2. Germline V gene lookup returns CDR1 LGHNA and CDR2 YNLKQL (reference sequence). The CDR3 totals 16 residues. The V gene end was trimmed by 1 base and the J gene end by 0 bases; junction bases not matched to a gene: 1. Partial CDR3 DNA: TGTGCCAGCAGCCAAGGGGGGGGCCCAAACACCGGGCAGCTCTAC. Its protein is CASSQGGGPNTGQLY. The complete CDR3 reads CASSQGGGPNTGQLYF.

The sample holds a few counts of this clone. Any gene name here is a mouse gene name. The read ends 1 residue shy of where the CDR3 ends; the end is completed using the germline J gene. The same CDR3 arises from other DNA sequences in this sample as well. The gene calls are TRBV26 and TRBJ2-5; possibly TRBD1 for D (6 bases). The V end was cut by 2 bases, the J end by 6 bases, with 9 bases between. This CDR3 spans 13 amino acids. Germline-derived CDR1 and CDR2 are KGHPV and FQNQEV (reference sequence). The CDR3: CASSLPGEDTQYF. Incomplete CDR3 DNA: TGTGCCAGCAGTCTGCCAGGGGAGGACACCCAGTAC. Full variable domain (remainder filled in from reference TRBV26 and TRBJ2-5): NSKVIQTPRYLVKGQGQKAKMRCIPEKGHPVVFWYQQNKNNEFKFLINFQNQEVLQQIDMTEKRFSAECPSNSPCSLEIQSSEAGDSALYLCASSLPGEDTQYFGPGTRLLVL.